These 28 T cell receptor beta chains originate from one sample sequenced in a study of cytomegalovirus exposure and HLA in healthy donors. In the PCR, 60 Vbeta and 13 Jbeta primers were used. The method was immunoSEQ multiplex PCR; TCRdb's version includes in-frame clones alone and lacks a portion of them. The table records over 100,000 clones, nearly 80% of them present only once. Sequences were obtained from PBMCs. Source of these receptors: a male donor in good health and CMV-seronegative.

V gene TRBV19 combines with J gene TRBJ1-2, with TRBD1 as a possible D gene (5 bases). Trimming shortened V by 10 bases and J by 8 bases, and 17 bases separated the two germline ends. From germline, CDR1 is LNHDA and CDR2 SQIVND (reference sequence). This CDR3 region has 12 residues. In nucleotides, the CDR3 is TGTGCCACCAGGGACTATGAGGAGGGCTACACCTTC. Its protein product is CATRDYEEGYTF.

This rearrangement joins TRBV13 to TRBJ2-5; 8 positions match TRBD1. The DNA end lines up better with TRBJ2-7; the J call may be wrong. Germline CDR1 PRHDT, CDR2 FYEKMQ (reference sequence). The CDR3 runs to 17 residues. CDR3 protein: CASSLGPGRGPTYEQYF. The CDR3, as DNA: TGTGCCAGCAGCTTAGGCCCTGGCAGGGGGCCCACCTACGAGCAGTACTTC.

V is TRBV30 and J is TRBJ1-6, with D tentatively TRBD1 (5 bases). There are 16 residues in the CDR3. V was cut by 1 base and J by 5 bases, with 15 bases left in between. CDR1 and CDR2 from the germline V gene are GTSNPN and SVGIG (reference sequence). CDR3 loop: CAWSERPSGHNSPLHF. As DNA, the CDR3 is TGTGCCTGGAGTGAGAGACCCTCAGGGCATAATTCACCCCTCCACTTT.

The rearrangement links TRBV4-3 to TRBJ1-2; 8 nucleotides align to TRBD1. The V gene end was trimmed by 0 bases and the J gene end by 6 bases; junction bases not matched to a gene: 9. This CDR3 has 16 amino acids. Germline V gene lookup returns CDR1 LGHNA and CDR2 YSLEER. DNA for the CDR3: TGCGCCAGCAGCCAAGATCGGGCAGGGGGCGGAGATGGCTACACCTTC. This encodes CASSQDRAGGGDGYTF.

The chain joins TRBV7-2 to TRBJ1-1; D perhaps matches TRBD1 (5 bases). This CDR3 is 14 amino acids long. V was trimmed by 4 bases and J by 4 bases, leaving 13 bases between them. Germline V gene lookup returns CDR1 SGHTA and CDR2 FQGNSA. The CDR3 DNA follows: TGTGCCAGCAGCTACCAGACAGTTGTCACTGAAGCTTTCTTT. Amino acids: CASSYQTVVTEAFF.

The chain has TRBV7-3 and TRBJ2-1, with 10 bases matching TRBD2. V shed 3 bases, J shed 5 bases, and the junction held 4 bases outside the gene matches. This CDR3 has 15 amino acids. Germline assignment: CDR1 SGHTA and CDR2 FQGTGA. The CDR3 sequence is CASSFVAGGNNEQFF. CDR3 coding DNA: TGTGCCAGCAGCTTCGTAGCGGGGGGAAACAATGAGCAGTTCTTC.

CDR3 nucleotide sequence: TGTGCCAGTACCCTAGAGGCGGGGGGATTTGGTGAGCAGTTCTTC. Its protein is CASTLEAGGFGEQFF. The rearrangement uses TRBV19 and TRBJ2-1, with 8 positions matching TRBD2. The CDR3 has 15 amino acids. V lost 7 bases and J lost 9; bases outside the gene matches: 14. Per germline, CDR1 LNHDA and CDR2 SQIVND (reference sequence). The full variable domain, in which reference TRBV19 and TRBJ2-1 provide the parts outside the CDR3, is DGGITQSPKYLFRKEGQNVTLSCEQNLNHDAMYWYRQDPGQGLRLIYYSQIVNDFQKGDIAEGYSVSREKKESFPLTVTSAQKNPTAFYLCASTLEAGGFGEQFFGPGTRLTVL.

The rearrangement links TRBV25-1 to TRBJ1-2; 9 bases fit TRBD1. This CDR3 region has 14 residues. CDR1 and CDR2 (germline): MGHDK, SYGVNS. Germline trimming cut 5 bases from V and 4 bases from J; bases unmatched to any gene: 5. The CDR3 DNA follows: TGTGCCAGCAGTAAACAGGGGGCGGGCTATGGCTACACCTTC. It yields the protein CASSKQGAGYGYTF.

This chain connects TRBV4-1 to TRBJ2-1; 14 positions match TRBD2. CDR1 and CDR2 (germline): MGHRA, YSYEKL. Trimming cost V 0 bases and J 0 bases; bases outside gene matches: 10. The CDR3 has 21 amino acids. DNA of the CDR3: TGCGCCAGCAGCCAAGACCCCCCGGGACTAGCGGGGGATAGCTCCTACAATGAGCAGTTCTTC. It encodes CASSQDPPGLAGDSSYNEQFF.

This chain connects TRBV5-4 to TRBJ1-1; perhaps TRBD1 as D (5 bases). V was pared by 3 bases and J by 1 base, with 13 bases between. The CDR3 covers 15 residues. CDR1 and CDR2 from the germline V gene are SGHNT and YYREEE (reference sequence). Here the CDR3 reads CASSSPLGGNTEAFF. The CDR3 nucleotides are TGTGCCAGCAGCTCCCCTTTGGGGGGGAACACTGAAGCTTTCTTT.

The chain couples TRBV13 to TRBJ1-5; 8 bases fit TRBD1. There are 15 residues in the CDR3. Germline assignment: CDR1 PRHDT and CDR2 FYEKMQ (reference sequence). With 4 bases clipped from V and 7 bases from J, the junction kept 9 bases outside the gene matches. The CDR3 nucleotides read TGTGCCAGCAGCTCGGGACAGGAAGGCCTCCAGCCCCAGCATTTT. As protein: CASSSGQEGLQPQHF. Full variable domain (outside the CDR3, taken from reference TRBV13 and TRBJ1-5): AAGVIQSPRHLIKEKRETATLKCYPIPRHDTVYWYQQGPGQDPQFLISFYEKMQSDKGSIPDRFSAQQFSDYHSELNMSSLELGDSALYFCASSSGQEGLQPQHFGDGTRLSIL.

A single count supports this clone. V is TRBV5-1 and J is TRBJ2-7; the match to TRBD2 covers 13 bases. This CDR3 has 16 amino acids. Unmatched junction bases numbered 3, after V lost 1 base and J lost 2 bases. Germline CDR1 SGHRS, CDR2 YFSETQ. This CDR3 is CASSLYGTSGAYEQYF. The CDR3 nucleotides read TGCGCCAGCAGCTTGTATGGGACTAGCGGGGCCTACGAGCAGTACTTC.

The chain employs TRBV27 and TRBJ1-2; a weak D match, TRBD1 (5 bases). V dropped 5 bases and J dropped 4 bases, with 14 bases sitting between them. Germline V lookup: CDR1 MNHEY, CDR2 SMNVEV (reference sequence). The CDR3 length is 14 residues. CDR3 sequence: CASSPAGGIYGYTF. CDR3 coding DNA: TGTGCCAGCAGTCCTGCGGGGGGTATCTATGGCTACACCTTC.

The chain is built from TRBV6-5 and TRBJ2-1, with 9 bases aligning to TRBD1. The V segment lost 4 bases and the J segment 7 bases; nucleotides outside the gene matches: 5. This CDR3 has 14 amino acids. CDR1 is MNHEY and CDR2 is SVGAGI in the germline V gene. The CDR3, as DNA: TGTGCCAGCAGTTCCACGGACAGGGGAAATGAGCAGTTCTTC. Encoded protein: CASSSTDRGNEQFF.

The J gene is TRBJ1-2, the V gene TRBV27; D might be TRBD1 (5 bases). Trimming removed 5 bases at V and 7 bases at J, with 20 bases between. Germline CDR1 reads MNHEY; CDR2 reads SMNVEV (reference sequence). This CDR3 contains 15 residues. The CDR3, as DNA: TGTGCCAGCAGTCCGGGGAGCGGGACCTTGGTTGGCTACACCTTC. This codes for CASSPGSGTLVGYTF.

The V call is TRBV15, the J call TRBJ2-7; 8 positions agree with TRBD1. Per the germline V gene, CDR1 is LNHNV and CDR2 is YYDKDF (reference sequence). The junction had 7 bases not matched to a gene; V was cut back by 5 bases and J by 1 base. The CDR3 runs 15 residues. The CDR3 sequence: CATSPDGQGSYEQYF. Written as DNA, the CDR3 is TGTGCCACCAGCCCCGACGGACAGGGATCCTACGAGCAGTACTTC.

The rearrangement links TRBV6-1 to TRBJ2-1; TRBD2 agrees at 11 bases. V lost 6 bases to trimming and J lost 4 bases; unmatched junction nucleotides: 5. The CDR3 spans 15 residues. Germline V CDR1 and CDR2: MNHNS, SASEGT. The CDR3 here is CASRLGLAAYNEQFF. Written as DNA, the CDR3 is TGTGCCAGCAGGCTGGGACTAGCGGCTTACAATGAGCAGTTCTTC.

This chain uses TRBV6-1 with TRBJ1-1; 7 nucleotides align to TRBD1. Germline V CDR1 and CDR2: MNHNS, SASEGT. The ends lost 7 bases at V and 3 bases at J; junction bases unmatched: 5. The CDR3 runs to 13 residues. The CDR3 DNA follows: TGTGCCAGCACCCGACAGGGCGACACTGAAGCTTTCTTT. It encodes CASTRQGDTEAFF.

This clone appeared a few times. The chain has TRBV6-6 and TRBJ2-3; the match to TRBD1 covers 10 bases. V lost 5 bases, J lost 0 bases, and 2 bases stayed unmatched. CDR1 and CDR2 from the germline V gene are MNHNY and SVGAGI (reference sequence). There are 15 residues in the CDR3. CDR3 nucleotides: TGTGCCAGCAGTCAGGGACAGGGGAGCACAGATACGCAGTATTTT. It is translated as CASSQGQGSTDTQYF.

The rearrangement joins TRBV27 to TRBJ2-7; 9 bases match TRBD1. There are 19 residues in the CDR3. Germline CDR1 and CDR2: MNHEY and SMNVEV (reference sequence). V lost 5 bases, J lost 6 bases, and 23 bases stayed unmatched. The CDR3 sequence: CASSLYLGQGGFSLREQYF. The CDR3 nucleotides are TGTGCCAGCAGTCTATACCTGGGACAGGGCGGTTTTTCTTTGCGCGAGCAGTACTTC.

The CDR3 bases are TGTGCCACCAGCAGAGGAAGCGGGGGAGCTTTCTACAATGAGCAGTTCTTC. Residues: CATSRGSGGAFYNEQFF. The rearrangement uses TRBV15 and TRBJ2-1; the match to TRBD2 covers 8 bases. With V trimmed by 1 base and J by 3 bases, 8 bases remained unmatched. This CDR3 has 17 residues. The germline CDR1 and CDR2 sequences are LNHNV and YYDKDF (reference sequence).

The sample holds a few counts of this clone. The rearrangement links TRBV5-1 to TRBJ1-3; 9 bases are a match to TRBD1. This CDR3 is 16 amino acids long. V lost 0 bases, J lost 6 bases, and 7 bases stayed unmatched. Germline-derived CDR1 and CDR2 are SGHRS and YFSETQ. CDR3 in amino acids: CASSLGDRAGVNTIYF. The CDR3 coding sequence is TGCGCCAGCAGCTTGGGGGACAGGGCCGGAGTAAACACCATATATTTT.

The genes are TRBV6-6 and TRBJ1-5; D is perhaps TRBD1 (6 bases). V dropped 3 bases and J dropped 6 bases, with 12 bases sitting between them. Germline V gene data show CDR1 as MNHNY and CDR2 as SVGAGI (reference sequence). The length of the CDR3 is 14 residues. CDR3 nucleotide sequence: TGTGCCAGCAGTTATGCAGGGGCTGGTCAGCCCCAGCATTTT. This codes for CASSYAGAGQPQHF.

The chain has TRBV2 and TRBJ2-2; 7 nucleotides match TRBD1. J gave up 7 bases and V 5 bases, and 7 bases lay outside the gene matches. CDR3 size: 14 residues. Germline CDR1 SNHLY, CDR2 FYNNEI. CDR3 sequence reads: CASSQQGVNGELFF. The CDR3 DNA reads TGTGCCAGCAGTCAGCAGGGGGTGAACGGGGAGCTGTTTTTT.

The V call is TRBV29-1, the J call TRBJ2-1; 7 bases are shared with TRBD2. The germline V gene has CDR1 SQVTM and CDR2 ANQGSEA. Losses at the gene ends were 6 bases for V and 5 bases for J; bases not matched to a gene: 7. The CDR3 runs 13 residues. CDR3 nucleotide sequence: TGCAGCGTCCTGGGGGGGTCAGACAATGAGCAGTTCTTC. This codes for CSVLGGSDNEQFF.

This clone appeared a single time. J is TRBJ2-3 and V is TRBV19; TRBD2 matches at 7 bases. Trimming removed 5 bases from V and 1 base from J; junction bases left unmatched: 12. The CDR3 covers 17 residues. Germline CDR1 reads LNHDA; CDR2 reads SQIVND (reference sequence). CDR3 protein: CASSVAPLAWGTDTQYF. CDR3 coding DNA: TGTGCCAGTAGTGTAGCCCCACTAGCGTGGGGCACAGATACGCAGTATTTT.

The chain combines TRBV7-8 with TRBJ1-1; 8 bases are shared with TRBD1. The CDR3 totals 17 residues. The ends lost 1 base at V and 2 bases at J; junction bases unmatched: 9. Germline lookup yields CDR1 SGHVS and CDR2 FQNEAQ. This chain's CDR3 is CASSLGQGAGVNTEAFF. The CDR3 region has the DNA TGTGCCAGCAGCTTAGGCCAGGGGGCCGGGGTTAACACTGAAGCTTTCTTT.

This chain joins TRBV29-1 and TRBJ2-3; 8 bases agree with TRBD1. Germline lookup yields CDR1 SQVTM and CDR2 ANQGSEA. V lost 7 bases to trimming and J lost 4 bases; unmatched junction nucleotides: 7. The CDR3 consists of 13 residues. CDR3 loop: CSAGQGEPDTQYF. For the CDR3, the DNA is TGCAGCGCCGGACAGGGTGAGCCAGATACGCAGTATTTT.